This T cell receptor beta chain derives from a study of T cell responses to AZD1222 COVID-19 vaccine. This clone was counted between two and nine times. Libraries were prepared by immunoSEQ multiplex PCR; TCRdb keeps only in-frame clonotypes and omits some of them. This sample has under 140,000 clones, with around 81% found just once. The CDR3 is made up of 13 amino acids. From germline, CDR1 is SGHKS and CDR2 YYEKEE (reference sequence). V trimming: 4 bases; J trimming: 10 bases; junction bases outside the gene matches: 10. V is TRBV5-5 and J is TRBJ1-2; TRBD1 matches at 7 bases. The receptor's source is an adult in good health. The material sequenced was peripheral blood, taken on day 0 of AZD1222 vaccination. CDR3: CASSPDRVQVYTF. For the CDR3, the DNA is TGTGCCAGCAGCCCAGACAGGGTTCAAGTCTACACCTTC.